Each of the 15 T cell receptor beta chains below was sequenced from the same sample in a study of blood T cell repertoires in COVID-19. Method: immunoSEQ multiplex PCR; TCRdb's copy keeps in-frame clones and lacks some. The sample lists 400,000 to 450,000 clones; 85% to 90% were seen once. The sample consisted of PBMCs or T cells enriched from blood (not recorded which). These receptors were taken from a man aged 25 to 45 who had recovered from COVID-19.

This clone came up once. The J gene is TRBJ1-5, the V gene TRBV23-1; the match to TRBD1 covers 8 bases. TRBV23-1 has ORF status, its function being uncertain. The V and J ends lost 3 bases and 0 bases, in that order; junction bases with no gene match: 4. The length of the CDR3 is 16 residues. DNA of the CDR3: TGCGCCAGCAGTCACAGGACAGGGAATAGCAATCAGCCCCAGCATTTT. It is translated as CASSHRTGNSNQPQHF.

In DNA form, the CDR3 reads TGTGCCAGCAGTGAAAGGCAGGTGACATACAATGAGCAGTTCTTC. This sequence encodes CASSERQVTYNEQFF. The chain couples TRBV6-1 to TRBJ2-1, with unresolved D. The ends were cut back, 2 bases at V and 4 bases at J, with 12 bases in the middle. CDR3 size: 15 residues. Germline CDR1 is MNHNS and CDR2 is SASEGT.

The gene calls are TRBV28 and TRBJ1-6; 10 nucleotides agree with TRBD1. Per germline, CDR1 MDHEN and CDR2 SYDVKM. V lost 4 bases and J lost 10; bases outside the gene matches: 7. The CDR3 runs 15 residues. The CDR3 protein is CASSSGQGNWSPLHF. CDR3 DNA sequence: TGTGCCAGCAGTTCGGGACAGGGGAATTGGTCACCCCTCCACTTT.

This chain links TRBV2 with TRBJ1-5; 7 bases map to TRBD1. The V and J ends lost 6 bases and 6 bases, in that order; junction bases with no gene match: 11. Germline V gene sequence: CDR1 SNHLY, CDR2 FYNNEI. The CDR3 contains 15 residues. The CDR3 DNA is TGTGCCAGCAGGGAGACAGGGAGGTCTAGTCAGCCCCAGCATTTT. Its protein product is CASRETGRSSQPQHF.

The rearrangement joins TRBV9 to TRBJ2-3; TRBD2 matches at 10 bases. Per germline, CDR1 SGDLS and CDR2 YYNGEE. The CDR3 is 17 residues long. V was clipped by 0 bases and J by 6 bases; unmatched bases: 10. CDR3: CASSVESSSGGGDTQYF. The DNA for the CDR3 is TGTGCCAGCAGCGTAGAAAGCTCTAGCGGGGGAGGTGATACGCAGTATTTT.

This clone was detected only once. CDR3 sequence: CASSQGGGIGNQPQHF. CDR3 nucleotide sequence: TGTGCCAGCAGTCAGGGAGGGGGTATAGGCAATCAGCCCCAGCATTTT. This chain joins TRBV27 and TRBJ1-5; TRBD1 is a possible D gene (6 bases). The CDR3 extends over 16 amino acids. Germline V lookup: CDR1 MNHEY, CDR2 SMNVEV (reference sequence). With 5 bases removed from V and 2 bases from J, the gap between germline ends came to 16 bases.

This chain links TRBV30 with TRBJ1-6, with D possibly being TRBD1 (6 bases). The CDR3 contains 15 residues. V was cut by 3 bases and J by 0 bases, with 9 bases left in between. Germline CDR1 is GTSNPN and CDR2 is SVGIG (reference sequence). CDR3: CAWSLDSSYNSPLHF. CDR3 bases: TGTGCCTGGAGCTTGGACAGCTCCTATAATTCACCCCTCCACTTT. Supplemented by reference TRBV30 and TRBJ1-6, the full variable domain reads SQTIHQWPATLVQPVGSPLSLECTVEGTSNPNLYWYRQAAGRGLQLLFYSVGIGQISSEVPQNLSASRPQDRQFILSSKKLLLSDSGFYLCAWSLDSSYNSPLHFGNGTRLTVT.

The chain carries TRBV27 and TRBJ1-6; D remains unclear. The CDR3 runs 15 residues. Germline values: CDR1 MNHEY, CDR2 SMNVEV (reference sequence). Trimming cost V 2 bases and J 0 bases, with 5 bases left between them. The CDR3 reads CASSLGGSYNSPLHF. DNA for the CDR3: TGTGCCAGCAGTTTAGGAGGCTCCTATAATTCACCCCTCCACTTT.

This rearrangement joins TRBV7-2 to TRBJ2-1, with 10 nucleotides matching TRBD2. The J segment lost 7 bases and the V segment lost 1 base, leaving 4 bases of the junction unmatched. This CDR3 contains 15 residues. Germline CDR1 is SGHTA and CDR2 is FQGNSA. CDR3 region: CASSLVVAGGNEQFF. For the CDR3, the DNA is TGTGCCAGCAGCTTAGTGGTAGCGGGAGGTAATGAGCAGTTCTTC.

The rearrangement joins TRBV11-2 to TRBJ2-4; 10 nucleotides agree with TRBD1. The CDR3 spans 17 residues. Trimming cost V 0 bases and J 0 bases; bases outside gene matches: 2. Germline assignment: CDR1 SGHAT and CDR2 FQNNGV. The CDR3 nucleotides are TGTGCCAGCAGCTTAGATTGGGACAGGGGAGCCAAAAACATTCAGTACTTC. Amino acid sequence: CASSLDWDRGAKNIQYF.

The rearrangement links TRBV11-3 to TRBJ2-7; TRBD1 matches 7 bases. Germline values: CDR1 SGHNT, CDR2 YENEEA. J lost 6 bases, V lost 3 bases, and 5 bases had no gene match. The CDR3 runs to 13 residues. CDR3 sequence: CASSFYPGGEQYF. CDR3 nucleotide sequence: TGTGCCAGCAGCTTTTATCCAGGGGGCGAGCAGTACTTC.

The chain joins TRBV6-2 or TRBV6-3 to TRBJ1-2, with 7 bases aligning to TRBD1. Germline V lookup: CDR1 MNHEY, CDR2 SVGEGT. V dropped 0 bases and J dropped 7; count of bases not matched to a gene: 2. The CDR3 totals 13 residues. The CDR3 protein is CASSYSTGPGYTF. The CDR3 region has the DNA TGTGCCAGCAGTTACTCGACAGGGCCTGGCTACACCTTC.

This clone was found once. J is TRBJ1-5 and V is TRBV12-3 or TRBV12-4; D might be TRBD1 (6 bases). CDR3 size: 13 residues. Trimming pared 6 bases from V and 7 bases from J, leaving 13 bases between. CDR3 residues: CASSPTGYQPQHF. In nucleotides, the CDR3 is TGTGCCAGCAGCCCTACAGGGTACCAGCCCCAGCATTTT.

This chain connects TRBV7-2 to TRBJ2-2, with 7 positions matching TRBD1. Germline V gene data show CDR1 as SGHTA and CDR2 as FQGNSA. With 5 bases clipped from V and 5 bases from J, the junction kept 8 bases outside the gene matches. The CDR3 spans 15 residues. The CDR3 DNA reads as TGTGCCAGCAGCCGGACAGGATCGGGGACCGGGGAGCTGTTTTTT. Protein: CASSRTGSGTGELFF.

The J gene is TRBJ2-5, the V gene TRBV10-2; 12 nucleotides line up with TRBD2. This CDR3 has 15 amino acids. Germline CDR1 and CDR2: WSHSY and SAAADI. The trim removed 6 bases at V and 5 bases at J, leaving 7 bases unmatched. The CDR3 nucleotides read TGCGCCAGCAGAAGACTAGCGGGAGACGGTGAGACCCAGTACTTC. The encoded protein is CASRRLAGDGETQYF.